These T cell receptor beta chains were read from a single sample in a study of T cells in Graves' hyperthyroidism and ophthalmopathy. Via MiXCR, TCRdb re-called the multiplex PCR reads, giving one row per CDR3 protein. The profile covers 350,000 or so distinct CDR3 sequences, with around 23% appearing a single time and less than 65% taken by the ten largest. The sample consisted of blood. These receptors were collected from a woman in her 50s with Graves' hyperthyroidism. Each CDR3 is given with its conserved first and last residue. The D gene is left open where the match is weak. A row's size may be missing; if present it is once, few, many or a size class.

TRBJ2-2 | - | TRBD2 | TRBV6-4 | CASSGSGLAENTGELFF | TGTGCCAGCAGTGGATCGGGACTAGCGGAGAACACCGGGGAGCTGTTTTTT
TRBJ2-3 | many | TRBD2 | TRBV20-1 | CSASFSGRIGDTQYF | TGCAGTGCTAGTTTTAGCGGGAGAATCGGAGATACGCAGTATTTT
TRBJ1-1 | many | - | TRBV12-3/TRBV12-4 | CASSLQRNTEAFF | TGTGCCAGCAGTTTGCAGAGGAACACTGAAGCTTTCTTT
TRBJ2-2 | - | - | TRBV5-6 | CASSLQGTDTGELFF | TGTGCCAGCAGCTTGCAGGGGACCGACACCGGGGAGCTGTTTTTT
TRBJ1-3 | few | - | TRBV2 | CAIRANTIYF | TGTGCCATAAGGGCAAACACCATATATTTT
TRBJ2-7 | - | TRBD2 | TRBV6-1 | CASSGPGGEHPSYEQYF | TGTGCCAGCAGCGGACCCGGGGGGGAACACCCCTCCTACGAGCAGTACTTC
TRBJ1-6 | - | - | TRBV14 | CASSQGAHRNSPLHF | TGTGCCAGCAGCCAAGGTGCCCACCGTAATTCACCCCTCCACTTT
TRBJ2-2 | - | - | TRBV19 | CASSPRQANTGELFF | TGTGCCAGTAGTCCCAGACAGGCGAACACCGGGGAGCTGTTTTTT
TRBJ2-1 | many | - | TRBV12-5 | CASGLGLGRVETYNEQFF | TGTGCTAGTGGTTTGGGCCTTGGTCGAGTCGAGACCTACAATGAGCAGTTCTTC
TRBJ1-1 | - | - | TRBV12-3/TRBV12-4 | CASSPQDRNTEAFF | TGTGCCAGCAGCCCTCAGGACAGAAACACTGAAGCTTTCTTT
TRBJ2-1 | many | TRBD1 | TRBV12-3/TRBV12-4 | CASSSTGGYYNEQFF | TGTGCCAGCAGTTCGACAGGGGGTTACTACAATGAGCAGTTCTTC
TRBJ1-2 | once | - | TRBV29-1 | CGVVLGTNYGYTF | TGCGGCGTTGTTTTAGGGACTAACTATGGCTACACCTTC
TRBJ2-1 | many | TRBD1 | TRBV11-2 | CASSLSDRGSNEQFF | TGTGCCAGCAGCTTATCGGACAGGGGGTCCAATGAGCAGTTCTTC
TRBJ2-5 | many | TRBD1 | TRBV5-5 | CASSSSGTGIVGQYF | TGTGCCAGCAGCTCCTCCGGGACAGGGATCGTGGGCCAGTACTTC
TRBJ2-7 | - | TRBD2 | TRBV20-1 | CSAIAGESSYEQYF | TGCAGTGCTATAGCGGGAGAGAGCTCCTACGAGCAGTACTTC
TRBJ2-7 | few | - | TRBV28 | CASSPSSGTRHERYF | TGTGCCAGCAGTCCCTCATCCGGGACGCGCCACGAGCGGTACTTC
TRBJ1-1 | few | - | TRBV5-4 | CASSLEVSNTEAFF | TGTGCCAGCAGCTTAGAGGTTTCGAACACTGAAGCTTTCTTT
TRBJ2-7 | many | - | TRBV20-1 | CSPTDIQSYEQYF | TGCAGTCCGACAGATATCCAATCATACGAGCAGTACTTC
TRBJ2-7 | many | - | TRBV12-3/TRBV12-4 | CASSRDPYEQYF | TGTGCCAGCAGCCGGGACCCCTACGAGCAGTACTTC
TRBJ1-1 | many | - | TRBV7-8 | CASSFRASMNTEAFF | TGTGCCAGCAGCTTCCGGGCATCAATGAACACTGAAGCTTTCTTT
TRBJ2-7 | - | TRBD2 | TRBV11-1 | CASSLVPGTSASYEQYF | TGTGCCAGCAGCTTAGTCCCAGGGACTAGCGCATCCTACGAGCAGTACTTC
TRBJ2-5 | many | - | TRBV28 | CASSFSPREETQYF | TGTGCCAGCAGTTTTTCCCCCAGGGAGGAGACCCAGTACTTC
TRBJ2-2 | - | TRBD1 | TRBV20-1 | CSAIGQGNTGELFF | TGCAGTGCTATTGGACAGGGGAACACCGGGGAGCTGTTTTTT
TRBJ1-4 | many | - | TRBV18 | CASSPPMNGLNEKLFF | TGTGCCAGCTCACCACCGATGAACGGACTTAATGAAAAACTGTTTTTT
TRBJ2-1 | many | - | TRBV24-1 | CATSAPGGQGYNEQFF | TGTGCCACCAGTGCCCCAGGTGGTCAGGGCTACAATGAGCAGTTCTTC
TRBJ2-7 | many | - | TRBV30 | CAWSKYEQYF | TGTGCCTGGAGTAAATACGAGCAGTACTTC
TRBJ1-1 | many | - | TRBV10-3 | CAISESGRLSNTEAFF | TGTGCCATCAGTGAGTCTGGCAGACTATCGAACACTGAAGCTTTCTTT
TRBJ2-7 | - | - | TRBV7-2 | CASSFVSNSYEQYF | TGTGCCAGCAGCTTCGTCAGCAACTCCTACGAGCAGTACTTC
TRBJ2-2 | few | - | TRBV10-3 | CAISESADTGELFF | TGTGCCATCAGTGAGTCGGCGGACACCGGGGAGCTGTTTTTT
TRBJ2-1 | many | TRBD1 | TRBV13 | CASSLGTGVGEQFF | TGTGCCAGCAGCTTAGGAACAGGGGTGGGTGAGCAGTTCTTC
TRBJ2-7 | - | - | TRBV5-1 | CASSLEGRIYEQYF | TGCGCCAGCAGCTTGGAGGGCAGAATCTACGAGCAGTACTTC
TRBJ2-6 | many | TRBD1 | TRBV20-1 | CSASRGLSGANVLTF | TGCAGTGCTAGTAGGGGGCTCTCTGGGGCCAACGTCCTGACTTTC
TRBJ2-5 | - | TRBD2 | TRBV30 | CAWSAKRGGSEETQYF | TGTGCCTGGAGTGCCAAGCGGGGGGGCAGCGAAGAGACCCAGTACTTC
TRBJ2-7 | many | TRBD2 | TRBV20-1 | CSAGERGGLHEQYF | TGCAGTGCTGGAGAGCGGGGGGGCCTCCACGAGCAGTACTTC
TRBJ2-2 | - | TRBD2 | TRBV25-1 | CASSSDPTSGGSAGELFF | TGTGCCAGCAGTAGCGACCCGACTAGCGGGGGGTCGGCCGGGGAGCTGTTTTTT
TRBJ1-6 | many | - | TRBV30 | CAWAASRMGNSPLHF | TGTGCCTGGGCGGCTTCCAGGATGGGGAATTCACCCCTCCACTTT
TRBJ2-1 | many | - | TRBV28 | CASSFQRNNEQFF | TGTGCCAGCAGTTTCCAGCGGAACAATGAGCAGTTCTTC
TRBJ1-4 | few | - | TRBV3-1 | CASSQGRGPNEKLFF | TGTGCCAGCAGCCAAGGGAGGGGACCTAATGAAAAACTGTTTTTT
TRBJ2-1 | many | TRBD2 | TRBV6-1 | CASRPRSGTSNEQFF | TGTGCCAGCAGACCCCGGAGCGGGACTAGCAATGAGCAGTTCTTC
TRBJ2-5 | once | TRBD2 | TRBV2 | CASSAQPGTSGEETQYF | TGTGCCAGCAGTGCCCAACCCGGGACTAGCGGGGAAGAGACCCAGTACTTC
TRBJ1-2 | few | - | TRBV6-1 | CASSERGQAYGYTF | TGTGCCAGCAGTGAACGGGGCCAAGCCTATGGCTACACCTTC
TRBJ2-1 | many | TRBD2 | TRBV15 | CATSRGTSGRALGNEQFF | TGTGCCACCAGCCGCGGGACTAGCGGGAGGGCCTTAGGAAATGAGCAGTTCTTC
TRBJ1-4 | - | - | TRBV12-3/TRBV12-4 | CASRRTGRIEKLFF | TGTGCCAGCAGGAGAACAGGACGGATTGAAAAACTGTTTTTT
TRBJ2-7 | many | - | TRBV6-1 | CASNREAPSYEQYF | TGTGCCAGCAACAGGGAAGCGCCTTCCTACGAGCAGTACTTC
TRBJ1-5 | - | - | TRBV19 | CASSNTGLQPQHF | TGTGCCAGTAGTAATACAGGGCTGCAGCCCCAGCATTTT
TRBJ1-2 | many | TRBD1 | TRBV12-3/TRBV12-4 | CASSLSGTGGGYGYTF | TGTGCCAGCAGTCTGTCCGGGACAGGGGGCGGCTATGGCTACACCTTC
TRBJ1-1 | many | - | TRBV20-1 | CSAPRPGRGSTEAFF | TGCAGTGCCCCACGGCCTGGTCGGGGAAGCACTGAAGCTTTCTTT
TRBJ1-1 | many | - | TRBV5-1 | CASSTGPGEVTEAFF | TGCGCCAGCAGCACAGGACCGGGAGAGGTCACTGAAGCTTTCTTT
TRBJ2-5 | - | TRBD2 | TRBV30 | CAWSLAGGEETQYF | TGTGCCTGGAGCCTAGCGGGGGGCGAAGAGACCCAGTACTTC
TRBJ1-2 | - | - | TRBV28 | CASSLFRTPSGYTF | TGTGCCAGCAGTTTGTTTAGGACCCCGAGTGGCTACACCTTC